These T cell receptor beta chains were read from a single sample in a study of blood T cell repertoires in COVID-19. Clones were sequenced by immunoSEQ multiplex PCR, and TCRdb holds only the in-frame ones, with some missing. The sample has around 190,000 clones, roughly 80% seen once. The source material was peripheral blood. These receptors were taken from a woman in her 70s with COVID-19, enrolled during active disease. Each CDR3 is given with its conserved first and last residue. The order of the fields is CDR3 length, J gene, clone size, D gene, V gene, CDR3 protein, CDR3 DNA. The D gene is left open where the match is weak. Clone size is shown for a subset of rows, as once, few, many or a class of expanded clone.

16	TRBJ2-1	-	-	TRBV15	CATSSGYSPGNNEQFF	TGTGCCACCAGCAGCGGGTACAGCCCGGGGAACAATGAGCAGTTCTTC
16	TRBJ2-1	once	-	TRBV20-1	CSASQLGAGDDNEQFF	TGCAGTGCTAGTCAATTGGGGGCAGGGGACGACAATGAGCAGTTCTTC
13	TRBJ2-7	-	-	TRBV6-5	CASTGSGVYEQYF	TGTGCCAGTACAGGCTCGGGGGTCTACGAGCAGTACTTC
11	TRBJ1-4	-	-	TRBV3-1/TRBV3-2	CASSNSKKLFF	TGTGCCAGCAGCAACTCTAAAAAACTGTTTTTT
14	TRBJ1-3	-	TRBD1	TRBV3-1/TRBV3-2	CASSKQGALNTIYF	TGTGCCAGCAGCAAACAGGGGGCTTTAAACACCATATATTTT
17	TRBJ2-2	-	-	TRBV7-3	CASSSRPGTQNTGELFF	TGTGCCAGCAGTTCGAGACCCGGGACTCAGAACACCGGGGAGCTGTTTTTT
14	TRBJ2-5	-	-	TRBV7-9	CASSFRSDLETQYF	TGTGCCAGCAGCTTTCGCTCCGACTTAGAGACCCAGTACTTC
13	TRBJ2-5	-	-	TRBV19	CASSIGLTETQYF	TGTGCCAGTAGTATCGGACTAACGGAGACCCAGTACTTC
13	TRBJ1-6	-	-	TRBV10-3	CAVTGTQNSPLHF	TGTGCCGTTACCGGGACACAAAATTCACCCCTCCACTTT
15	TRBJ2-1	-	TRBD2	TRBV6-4	CASGESGSNYNEQFF	TGTGCCAGCGGGGAGAGCGGGAGCAATTACAATGAGCAGTTCTTC
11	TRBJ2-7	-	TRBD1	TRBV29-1	CSARTGYEQYF	TGCAGCGCCCGGACAGGGTACGAGCAGTACTTC
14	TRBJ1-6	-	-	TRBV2	CASVWSPQNSPLHF	TGTGCCAGCGTTTGGAGTCCTCAAAATTCACCCCTCCACTTT
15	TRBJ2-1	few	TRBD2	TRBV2	CASSKLAGGYNEQFF	TGTGCCAGCAGTAAACTAGCGGGAGGGTACAATGAGCAGTTCTTC
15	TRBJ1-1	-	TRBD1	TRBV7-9	CASSLGTGTNTEAFF	TGTGCCAGCAGCTTGGGGACAGGGACTAACACTGAAGCTTTCTTT
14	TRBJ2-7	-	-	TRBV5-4	CASKSSREYDEQYF	TGTGCCAGCAAGTCTAGCCGGGAGTACGACGAGCAGTACTTC
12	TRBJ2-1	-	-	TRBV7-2	CASSGDTNEQFF	TGTGCCAGCAGCGGGGACACCAATGAGCAGTTCTTC
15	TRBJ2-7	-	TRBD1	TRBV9	CASSPRTGPLSEQYF	TGTGCCAGCAGCCCCAGGACAGGGCCCTTAAGCGAGCAGTACTTC
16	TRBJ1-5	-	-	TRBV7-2	CASSLTRGSGNQPQHF	TGTGCCAGCAGCTTAACAAGGGGCAGTGGCAATCAGCCCCAGCATTTT
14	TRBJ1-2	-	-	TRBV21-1	CASSKNGSVCGYTF	TGTGCCAGCAGCAAAAACGGGTCGGTCTGTGGCTACACCTTC
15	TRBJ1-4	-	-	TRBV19	CASTSRQATNEKLFF	TGTGCCAGTACCTCTCGACAGGCAACTAATGAAAAACTGTTTTTT
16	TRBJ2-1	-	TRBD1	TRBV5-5	CASSPTGGESYNEQFF	TGTGCCAGCAGCCCTACAGGGGGCGAGTCCTACAATGAGCAGTTCTTC
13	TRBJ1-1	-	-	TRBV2	CASSPGTTTEAFF	TGTGCCAGCAGCCCAGGGACAACCACTGAAGCTTTCTTT
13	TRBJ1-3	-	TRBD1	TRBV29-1	CSVSDRTRNTIYF	TGCAGCGTATCGGACAGGACAAGAAACACCATATATTTT
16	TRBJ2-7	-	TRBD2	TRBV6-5	CASSSTARASGSEQYF	TGTGCCAGCAGTTCCACCGCTAGGGCTAGCGGGAGCGAGCAGTACTTC
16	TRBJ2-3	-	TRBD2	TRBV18	CASSSGTGGSTDTQYF	TGTGCCAGCTCATCGGGGACGGGAGGGAGCACAGATACGCAGTATTTT
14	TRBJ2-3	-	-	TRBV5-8	CASSLGGRRDTQYF	TGTGCCAGCAGCTTGGGGGGGAGGCGAGATACGCAGTATTTT
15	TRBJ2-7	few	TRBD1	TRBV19	CASSIGGTGGYEQYF	TGTGCCAGTAGTATTGGTGGGACAGGGGGCTACGAGCAGTACTTC
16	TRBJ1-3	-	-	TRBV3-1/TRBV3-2	CASSLRGGGLGNTIYF	TGTGCCAGCAGCCTCCGCGGGGGGGGCCTTGGAAACACCATATATTTT
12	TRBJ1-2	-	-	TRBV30	CAWSQINYGYTF	TGTGCCTGGAGTCAGATTAACTATGGCTACACCTTC
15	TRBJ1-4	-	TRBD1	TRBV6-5	CASSLGGTGSEKLFF	TGTGCCAGCAGCCTCGGGGGGACAGGGTCTGAAAAACTGTTTTTT
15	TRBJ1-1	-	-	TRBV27	CASSLGRSRGTEAFF	TGTGCCAGCAGTCTAGGACGGAGCAGGGGCACTGAAGCTTTCTTT
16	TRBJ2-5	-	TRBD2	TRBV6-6	CASSPVVGRAGETQYF	TGTGCCAGCAGTCCCGTTGTCGGGAGGGCCGGCGAGACCCAGTACTTC
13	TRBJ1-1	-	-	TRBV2	CASSESENTEAFF	TGTGCCAGCAGTGAAAGCGAGAACACTGAAGCTTTCTTT
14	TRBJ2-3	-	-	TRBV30	CAWRLTGSKGTQYF	TGTGCCTGGAGGCTGACAGGTTCCAAGGGTACGCAGTATTTT
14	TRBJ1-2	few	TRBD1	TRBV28	CASSLVDRNNGYTF	TGTGCCAGCAGTTTAGTGGACAGGAACAATGGCTACACCTTC
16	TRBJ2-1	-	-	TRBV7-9	CASSSLDSRFGSEQFF	TGTGCCAGCAGCTCACTCGACAGCAGGTTTGGATCGGAGCAGTTCTTC
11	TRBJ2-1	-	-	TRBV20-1	CSATRNNEQFF	TGCAGTGCTACGCGAAACAATGAGCAGTTCTTC
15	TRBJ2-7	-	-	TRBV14	CASSHEVGGLYEQYF	TGTGCCAGCAGCCACGAGGTGGGCGGACTTTACGAGCAGTACTTC
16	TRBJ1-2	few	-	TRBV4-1	CASSQDWMAEDYGYTF	TGCGCCAGCAGCCAAGATTGGATGGCTGAGGACTATGGCTACACCTTC
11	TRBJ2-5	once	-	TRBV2	CASEGGETQYF	TGTGCCAGCGAGGGTGGGGAGACCCAGTACTTC
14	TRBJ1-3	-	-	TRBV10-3	CAISEDGGGNTIYF	TGTGCCATCAGTGAGGATGGGGGGGGAAACACCATATATTTT
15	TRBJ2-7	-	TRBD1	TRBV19	CASSITGQGVHEQYF	TGTGCCAGTAGTATTACGGGACAGGGGGTCCACGAGCAGTACTTC